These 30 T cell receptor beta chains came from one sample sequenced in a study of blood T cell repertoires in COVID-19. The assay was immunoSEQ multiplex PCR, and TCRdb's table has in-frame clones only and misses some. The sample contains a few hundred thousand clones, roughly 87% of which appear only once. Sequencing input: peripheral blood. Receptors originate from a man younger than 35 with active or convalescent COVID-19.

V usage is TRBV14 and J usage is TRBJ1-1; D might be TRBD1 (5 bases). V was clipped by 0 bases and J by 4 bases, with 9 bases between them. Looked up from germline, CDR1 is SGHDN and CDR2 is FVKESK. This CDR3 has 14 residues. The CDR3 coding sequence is TGTGCCAGCAGCCAAGATCAGGGCGGCACTGAAGCTTTCTTT. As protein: CASSQDQGGTEAFF.

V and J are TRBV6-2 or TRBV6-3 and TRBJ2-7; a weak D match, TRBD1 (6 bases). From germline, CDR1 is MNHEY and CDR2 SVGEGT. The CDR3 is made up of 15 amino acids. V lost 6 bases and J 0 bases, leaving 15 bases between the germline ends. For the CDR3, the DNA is TGTGCCAGCAGCCGCCCCGGGACACCCTCCTACGAGCAGTACTTC. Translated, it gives CASSRPGTPSYEQYF.

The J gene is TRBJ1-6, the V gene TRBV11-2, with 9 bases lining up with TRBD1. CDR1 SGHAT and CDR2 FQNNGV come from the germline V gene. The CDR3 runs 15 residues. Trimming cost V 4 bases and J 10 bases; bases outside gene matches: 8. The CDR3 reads CASSSLTGGGSPLHF. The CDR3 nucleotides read TGTGCCAGCAGCTCGTTGACAGGGGGAGGGTCACCCCTCCACTTT.

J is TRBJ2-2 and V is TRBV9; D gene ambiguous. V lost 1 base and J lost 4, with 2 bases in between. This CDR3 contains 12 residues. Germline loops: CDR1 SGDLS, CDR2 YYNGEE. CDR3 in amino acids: CASSVLTGELFF. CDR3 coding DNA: TGTGCCAGCAGCGTACTCACCGGGGAGCTGTTTTTT.

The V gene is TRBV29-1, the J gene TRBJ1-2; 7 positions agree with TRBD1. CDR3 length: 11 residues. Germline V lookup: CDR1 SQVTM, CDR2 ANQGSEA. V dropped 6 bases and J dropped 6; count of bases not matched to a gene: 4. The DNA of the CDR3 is TGCAGCGTGCAAGACAGGGATGGCTACACCTTC. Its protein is CSVQDRDGYTF.

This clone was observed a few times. CDR3 nucleotides: TGTGCCAGCAGCCAAGTGATGGGGGGGTCTGGCTACACCTTC. Translating it yields CASSQVMGGSGYTF. The chain combines TRBV3-1 (or the pseudogene TRBV3-2) with TRBJ1-2; D possibly corresponds to TRBD1 (5 bases). Trimming took 1 base from V and 7 from J, leaving 13 bases between them. The CDR3 is 14 amino acids. Germline CDR1 LGHDT, CDR2 YNNKEL (reference sequence).

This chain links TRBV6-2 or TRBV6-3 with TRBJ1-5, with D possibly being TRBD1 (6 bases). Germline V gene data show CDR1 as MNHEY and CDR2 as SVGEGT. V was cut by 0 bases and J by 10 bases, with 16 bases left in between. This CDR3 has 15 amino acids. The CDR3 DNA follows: TGTGCCAGCAGTTACTCGGGTCGGGGGGCGCATCCCCAGCATTTT. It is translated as CASSYSGRGAHPQHF.

The CDR3 DNA sequence: TGTGCCAGCAGTGAGTCGGGGGAGGATGGCTACACCTTC. It translates to CASSESGEDGYTF. The rearrangement links TRBV6-1 to TRBJ1-2, with D tentatively TRBD1 (5 bases). The V and J ends lost 3 bases and 6 bases respectively, with 11 bases between them. Germline assignment: CDR1 MNHNS and CDR2 SASEGT. This CDR3 is built from 13 residues.

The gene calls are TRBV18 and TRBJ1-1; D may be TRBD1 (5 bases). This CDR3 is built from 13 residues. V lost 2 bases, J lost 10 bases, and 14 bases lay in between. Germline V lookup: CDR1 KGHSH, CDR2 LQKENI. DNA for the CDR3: TGTGCCAGCTCACCAAACCGACAGTTTGGAGCTTTCTTT. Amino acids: CASSPNRQFGAFF.

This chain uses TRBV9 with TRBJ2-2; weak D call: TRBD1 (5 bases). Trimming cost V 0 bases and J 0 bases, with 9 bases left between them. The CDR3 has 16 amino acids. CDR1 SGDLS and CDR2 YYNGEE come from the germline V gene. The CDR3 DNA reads TGTGCCAGCAGCGTAGGGGGCGACGCGAACACCGGGGAGCTGTTTTTT. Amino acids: CASSVGGDANTGELFF.

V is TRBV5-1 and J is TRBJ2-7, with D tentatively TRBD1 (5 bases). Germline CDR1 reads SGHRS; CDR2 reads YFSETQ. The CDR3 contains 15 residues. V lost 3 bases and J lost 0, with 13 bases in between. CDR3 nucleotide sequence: TGCGCCAGCAGCTGGACCATGACAGCCTCCTACGAGCAGTACTTC. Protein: CASSWTMTASYEQYF.

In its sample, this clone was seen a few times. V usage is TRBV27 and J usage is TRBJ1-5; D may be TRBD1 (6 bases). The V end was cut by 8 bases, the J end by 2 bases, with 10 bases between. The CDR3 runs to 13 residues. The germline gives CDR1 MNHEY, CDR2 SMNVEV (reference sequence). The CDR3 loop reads CASGSGGNQPQHF. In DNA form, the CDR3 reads TGTGCCAGCGGTTCAGGGGGCAATCAGCCCCAGCATTTT.

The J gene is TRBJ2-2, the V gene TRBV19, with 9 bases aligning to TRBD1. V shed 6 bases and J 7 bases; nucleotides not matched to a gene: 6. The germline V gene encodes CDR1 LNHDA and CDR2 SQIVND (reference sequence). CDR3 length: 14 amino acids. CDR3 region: CASRPGQGFGELFF. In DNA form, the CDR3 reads TGTGCCAGTAGGCCCGGACAGGGGTTCGGGGAGCTGTTTTTT. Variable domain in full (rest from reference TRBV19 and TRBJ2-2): DGGITQSPKYLFRKEGQNVTLSCEQNLNHDAMYWYRQDPGQGLRLIYYSQIVNDFQKGDIAEGYSVSREKKESFPLTVTSAQKNPTAFYLCASRPGQGFGELFFGEGSRLTVL.

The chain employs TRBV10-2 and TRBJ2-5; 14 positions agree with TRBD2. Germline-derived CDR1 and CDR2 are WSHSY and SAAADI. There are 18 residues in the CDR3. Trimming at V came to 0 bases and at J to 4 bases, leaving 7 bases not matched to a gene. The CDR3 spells CASSESRLAGGRGETQYF. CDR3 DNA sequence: TGCGCCAGCAGTGAGTCGCGACTAGCGGGGGGGAGGGGAGAGACCCAGTACTTC.

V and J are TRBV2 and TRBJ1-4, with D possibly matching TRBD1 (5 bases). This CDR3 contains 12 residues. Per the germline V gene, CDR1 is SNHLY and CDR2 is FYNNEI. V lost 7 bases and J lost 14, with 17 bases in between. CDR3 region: CASILPGTGLFF. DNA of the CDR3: TGTGCCAGCATTTTACCCGGGACTGGGCTGTTTTTT.

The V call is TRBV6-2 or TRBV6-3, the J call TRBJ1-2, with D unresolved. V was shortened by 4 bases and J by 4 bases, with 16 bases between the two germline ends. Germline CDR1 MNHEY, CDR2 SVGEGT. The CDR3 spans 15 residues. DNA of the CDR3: TGTGCCAGCAGTTCGAGGCAATCGTTACTCTATGGCTACACCTTC. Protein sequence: CASSSRQSLLYGYTF.

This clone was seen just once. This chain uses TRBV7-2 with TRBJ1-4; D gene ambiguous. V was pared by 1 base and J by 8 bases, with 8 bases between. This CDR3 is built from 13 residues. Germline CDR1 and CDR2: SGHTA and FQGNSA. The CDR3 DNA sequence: TGTGCCAGCAGCTTAGGACACCGGGAAAAACTGTTTTTT. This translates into CASSLGHREKLFF.

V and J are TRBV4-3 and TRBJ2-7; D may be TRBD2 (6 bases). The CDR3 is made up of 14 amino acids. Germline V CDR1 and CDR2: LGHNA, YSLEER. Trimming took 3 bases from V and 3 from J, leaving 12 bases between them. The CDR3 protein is CASSQEEGYYEQYF. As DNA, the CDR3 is TGCGCCAGCAGCCAGGAGGAGGGGTACTACGAGCAGTACTTC.

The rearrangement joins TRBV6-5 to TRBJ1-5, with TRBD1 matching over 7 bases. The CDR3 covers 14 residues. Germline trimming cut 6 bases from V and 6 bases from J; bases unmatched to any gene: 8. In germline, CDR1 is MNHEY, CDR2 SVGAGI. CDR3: CASRTGAEIQPQHF. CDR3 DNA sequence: TGTGCCAGCAGAACAGGGGCCGAGATTCAGCCCCAGCATTTT.

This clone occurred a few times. CDR3 sequence: CASSLGGGLPNTEAFF. DNA for the CDR3: TGTGCCAGCAGTTTGGGGGGGGGACTGCCGAACACTGAAGCTTTCTTT. The chain has TRBV27 and TRBJ1-1, with D tentatively TRBD1 (5 bases). This CDR3 comprises 16 residues. With 3 bases removed from V and 1 base from J, the gap between germline ends came to 15 bases. From germline, CDR1 is MNHEY and CDR2 SMNVEV (reference sequence).

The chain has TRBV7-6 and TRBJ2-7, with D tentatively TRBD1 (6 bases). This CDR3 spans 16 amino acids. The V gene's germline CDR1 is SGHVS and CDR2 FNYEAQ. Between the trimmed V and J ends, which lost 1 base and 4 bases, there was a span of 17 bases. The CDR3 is CASSLGLGGEMYEQYF. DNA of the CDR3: TGTGCCAGCAGCTTAGGTCTTGGGGGCGAGATGTACGAGCAGTACTTC. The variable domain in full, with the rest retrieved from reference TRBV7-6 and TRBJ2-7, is GAGVSQSPRYKVTKRGQDVALRCDPISGHVSLYWYRQALGQGPEFLTYFNYEAQQDKSGLPNDRFSAERPEGSISTLTIQRTEQRDSAMYRCASSLGLGGEMYEQYFGPGTRLTVT.

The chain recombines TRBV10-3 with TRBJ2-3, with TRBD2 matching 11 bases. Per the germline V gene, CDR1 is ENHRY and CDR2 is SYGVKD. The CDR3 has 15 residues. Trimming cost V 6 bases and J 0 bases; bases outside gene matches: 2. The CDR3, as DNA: TGTGCCATCAGGCCTAGCGGGGGGAGCACAGATACGCAGTATTTT. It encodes CAIRPSGGSTDTQYF.

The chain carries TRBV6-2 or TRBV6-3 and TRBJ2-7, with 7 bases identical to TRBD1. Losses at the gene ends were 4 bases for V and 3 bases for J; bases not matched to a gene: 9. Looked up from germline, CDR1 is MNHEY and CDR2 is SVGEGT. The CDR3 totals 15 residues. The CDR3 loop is CASSSTLGQVYEQYF. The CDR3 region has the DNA TGTGCCAGCAGTTCTACTCTTGGACAGGTCTACGAGCAGTACTTC.

CDR3 DNA: TGTGCCAGCAGTGACTTGAGCACCGGGGAGCTGTTTTTT. Amino acids: CASSDLSTGELFF. This sequence joins TRBV6-4 and TRBJ2-2; no reliable D call. V lost 1 base and J 4 bases, leaving 4 bases between the germline ends. Germline CDR1 reads MRHNA; CDR2 reads SNTAGT. The CDR3 has 13 amino acids.

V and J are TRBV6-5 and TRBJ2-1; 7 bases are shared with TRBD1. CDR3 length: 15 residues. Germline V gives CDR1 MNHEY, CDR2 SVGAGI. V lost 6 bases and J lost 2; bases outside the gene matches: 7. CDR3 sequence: CASSPGTAAYNEQFF. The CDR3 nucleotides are TGTGCCAGCAGCCCCGGGACAGCTGCCTACAATGAGCAGTTCTTC.

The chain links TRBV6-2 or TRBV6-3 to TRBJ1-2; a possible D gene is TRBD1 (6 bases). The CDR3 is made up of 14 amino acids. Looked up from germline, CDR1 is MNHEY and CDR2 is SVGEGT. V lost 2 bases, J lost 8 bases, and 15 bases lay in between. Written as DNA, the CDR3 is TGTGCCAGCAGTTACGTTTTGGACAGAGGGGGCTACACCTTC. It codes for CASSYVLDRGGYTF.

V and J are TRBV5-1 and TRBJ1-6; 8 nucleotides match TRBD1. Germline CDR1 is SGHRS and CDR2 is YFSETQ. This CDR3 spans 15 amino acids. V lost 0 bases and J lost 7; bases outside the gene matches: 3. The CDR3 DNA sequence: TGCGCCAGCAGCTTGGAAGGACAGGGAAATTCACCCCTCCACTTT. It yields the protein CASSLEGQGNSPLHF.

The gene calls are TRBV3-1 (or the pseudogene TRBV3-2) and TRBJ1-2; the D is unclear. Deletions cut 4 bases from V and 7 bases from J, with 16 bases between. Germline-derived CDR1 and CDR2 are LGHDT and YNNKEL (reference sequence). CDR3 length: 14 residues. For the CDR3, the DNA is TGTGCCAGCAGCCCCGCCCGGGATCCAAGTGGCTACACCTTC. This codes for CASSPARDPSGYTF.

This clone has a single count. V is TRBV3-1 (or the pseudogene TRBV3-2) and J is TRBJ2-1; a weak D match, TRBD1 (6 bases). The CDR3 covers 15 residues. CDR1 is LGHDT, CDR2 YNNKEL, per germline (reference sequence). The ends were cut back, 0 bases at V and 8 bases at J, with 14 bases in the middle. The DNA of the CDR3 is TGTGCCAGCAGCCAAGAGAGCTCAGGGGTGGATGAGCAGTTCTTC. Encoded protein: CASSQESSGVDEQFF.

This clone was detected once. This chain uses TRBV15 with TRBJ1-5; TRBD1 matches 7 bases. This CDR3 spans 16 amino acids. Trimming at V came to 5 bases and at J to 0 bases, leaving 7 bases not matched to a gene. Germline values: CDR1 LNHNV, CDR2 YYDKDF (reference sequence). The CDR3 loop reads CATSDGTVDSNQPQHF. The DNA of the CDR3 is TGTGCCACCAGCGACGGGACAGTTGATAGCAATCAGCCCCAGCATTTT.